Listed below are T cell receptor beta chains from one sample, sequenced in a study of blood T cell repertoires in COVID-19. Sequencing was performed with immunoSEQ multiplex PCR; in TCRdb, only in-frame clones are kept and a portion is missing. The sample carries tens of thousands of clones, 83% recorded once. Specimen: peripheral blood. These receptors all come from a woman aged 60-70 years with acute or convalescent COVID-19. Each CDR3 is given with its conserved first and last residue. Each record gives: D gene, V gene, J gene, clone size, CDR3 DNA, CDR3 protein. The D gene is left open where the match is weak. Clone size, where shown, is once, few, many, or a class for clones that have expanded.

>.|TRBV7-9|TRBJ1-6|.
TGTGCCAGCAGCTTTTTTGCAGGGCCGACTAATTCACCCCTCCACTTT
CASSFFAGPTNSPLHF
>.|TRBV6-1|TRBJ1-1|.
TGTGCCAGCAGTGAAGCGCGAACGGGGGGAGGGCACACTGAAGCTTTCTTT
CASSEARTGGGHTEAFF
>TRBD1|TRBV27|TRBJ1-1|.
TGTGCCAGCAGTTTTCGGGACAGCACTGAAGCTTTCTTT
CASSFRDSTEAFF
>.|TRBV27|TRBJ1-5|.
TGTGCCAGCAGCCCAACCGGACAGTATAGCAATCAGCCCCAGCATTTT
CASSPTGQYSNQPQHF
>.|TRBV29-1|TRBJ1-3|.
TGCAGCGCTATGGGGGGGAGGTCTGGAAACACCATATATTTT
CSAMGGRSGNTIYF
>TRBD2|TRBV10-3|TRBJ2-1|once
TGTGCCATCCGCGGGGACCGGGGCGGGGGGAAGAATGAGCAGTTCTTC
CAIRGDRGGGKNEQFF
>.|TRBV7-6|TRBJ2-2|.
TGTGCCAGCAGCTTAGTCCAGGGGCCGGCCGGGGAGCTGTTTTTT
CASSLVQGPAGELFF
>TRBD2|TRBV29-1|TRBJ2-3|.
TGCAGCGTTGAAGGGGAAGCGGGGGGACGGGCAGATACGCAGTATTTT
CSVEGEAGGRADTQYF
>TRBD1|TRBV9|TRBJ1-2|few
TGTGCCAGCAGCGAACAGGGGGCGAAGGGCTACACCTTC
CASSEQGAKGYTF
>.|TRBV27|TRBJ1-2|.
TGTGCCAGCAGTGAGACAGGCTCTGGCTACACCTTC
CASSETGSGYTF
>.|TRBV11-3|TRBJ2-3|.
TGTGCCAGCAGCTCCGGATCGAGGACAGAACACCACACAGATACGCAGTATTTT
CASSSGSRTEHHTDTQYF
>.|TRBV10-3|TRBJ2-1|once
TGTGCCATCAGGGGGGACAACTACAATGAGCAGTTCTTC
CAIRGDNYNEQFF
>TRBD2|TRBV5-1|TRBJ2-3|.
TGCGCCAGCAGCTTTAGCGGGGGGGCAACAGATACGCAGTATTTT
CASSFSGGATDTQYF
>.|TRBV5-6|TRBJ1-2|once
TGTGCCAGCAACCCCTCGGGTTATGGCTACACCTTC
CASNPSGYGYTF
>.|TRBV6-6|TRBJ1-2|.
TGTGCCAGCAGTTACGCTCGCCCCCAAGAGGGCGGCTACACCTTC
CASSYARPQEGGYTF
>TRBD2|TRBV19|TRBJ2-1|.
TGTGCCAGTAGTATCGGACTAGCGGGGATCAATGAGCAGTTCTTC
CASSIGLAGINEQFF
>.|TRBV10-3|TRBJ2-1|.
TGTGCCTCGCAGGGTAGAATGGACAATGAGCAGTTCTTC
CASQGRMDNEQFF
>TRBD1|TRBV7-9|TRBJ1-2|.
TGTGCCAGCAGCAGGGGGCAGAACTATGGCTACACCTTC
CASSRGQNYGYTF